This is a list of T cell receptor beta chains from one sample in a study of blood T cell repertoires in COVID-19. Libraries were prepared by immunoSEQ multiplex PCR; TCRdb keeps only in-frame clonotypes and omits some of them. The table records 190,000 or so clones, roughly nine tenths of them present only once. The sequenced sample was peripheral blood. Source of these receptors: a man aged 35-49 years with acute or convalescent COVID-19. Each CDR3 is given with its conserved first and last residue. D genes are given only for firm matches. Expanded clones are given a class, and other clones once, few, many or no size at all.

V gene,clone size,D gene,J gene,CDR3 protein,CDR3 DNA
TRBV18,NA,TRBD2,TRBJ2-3,CASSPLAGSTDTQYF,TGTGCCAGCTCACCACTAGCGGGGTCTACAGATACGCAGTATTTT
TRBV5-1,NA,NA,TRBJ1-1,CASSYETRLNTEAFF,TGCGCCAGCAGCTACGAGACAAGGTTGAACACTGAAGCTTTCTTT
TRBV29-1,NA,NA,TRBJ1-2,CSVEEALFYGYTF,TGCAGCGTTGAGGAGGCGTTATTCTATGGCTACACCTTC
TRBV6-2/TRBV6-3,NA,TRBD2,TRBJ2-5,CASSYSHLAGGTQYF,TGTGCCAGCAGTTACTCACACCTAGCGGGGGGGACCCAGTACTTC
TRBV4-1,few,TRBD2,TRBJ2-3,CASSHPPQGLAGVTDTQYF,TGCGCCAGCAGCCACCCCCCACAGGGACTAGCGGGGGTCACAGATACGCAGTATTTT
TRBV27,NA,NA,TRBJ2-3,CASSLREVDTQYF,TGTGCCAGCAGTTTGAGGGAGGTTGATACGCAGTATTTT
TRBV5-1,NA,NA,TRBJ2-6,CASSPLSGANVLTF,TGCGCCAGCAGCCCTCTCTCTGGGGCCAACGTCCTGACTTTC
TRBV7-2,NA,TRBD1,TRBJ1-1,CASSLVGGEWGTEAFF,TGTGCCAGCAGCTTAGTAGGGGGCGAATGGGGCACTGAAGCTTTCTTT
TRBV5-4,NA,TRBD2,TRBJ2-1,CASSSSGGRDEQFF,TGTGCCAGCAGCTCGTCGGGAGGGAGGGATGAGCAGTTCTTC
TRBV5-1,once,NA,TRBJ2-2,CASSSGHLNTGELFF,TGCGCCAGCAGCTCGGGACATCTGAACACCGGGGAGCTGTTTTTT
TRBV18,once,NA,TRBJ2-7,CASSPPGRGTYEQYF,TGTGCCAGCTCACCACCAGGGAGAGGTACCTACGAGCAGTACTTC
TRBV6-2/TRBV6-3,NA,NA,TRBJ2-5,CASSYSSTKQETQYF,TGTGCCAGCAGTTACTCTTCAACTAAACAAGAGACCCAGTACTTC
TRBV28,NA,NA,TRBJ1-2,CASSLSGYGYTF,TGTGCCAGCAGTTTATCAGGGTATGGCTACACCTTC
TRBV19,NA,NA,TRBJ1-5,CASSAYRDQPQHF,TGTGCCAGTAGTGCTTACAGGGATCAGCCCCAGCATTTT
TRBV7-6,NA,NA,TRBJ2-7,CASSPSQGIAYEQYF,TGTGCCAGCAGCCCATCACAGGGAATTGCCTACGAGCAGTACTTC
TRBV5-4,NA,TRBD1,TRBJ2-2,CASSSGTGVTGELFF,TGTGCCAGCAGTTCCGGGACAGGGGTCACCGGGGAGCTGTTTTTT
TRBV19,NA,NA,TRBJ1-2,CASWGRSNYGYTF,TGTGCCAGCTGGGGGCGATCGAACTATGGCTACACCTTC
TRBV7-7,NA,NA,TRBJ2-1,CASRVGNEQFF,TGTGCCAGCAGGGTCGGCAATGAGCAGTTCTTC
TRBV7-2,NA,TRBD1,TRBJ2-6,CASSLGQQGAVPGANVLTF,TGTGCCAGCAGCTTGGGTCAACAGGGGGCTGTACCTGGGGCCAACGTCCTGACTTTC
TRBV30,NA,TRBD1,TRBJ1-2,CAWENIRTGRSGGYTF,TGTGCCTGGGAAAATATAAGGACAGGGCGGTCAGGAGGCTACACCTTC
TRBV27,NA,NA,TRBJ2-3,CASSWGGPDTQYF,TGTGCCAGCAGTTGGGGGGGCCCAGATACGCAGTATTTT
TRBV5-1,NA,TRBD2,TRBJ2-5,CASSVGLPGETQYF,TGCGCCAGCAGCGTGGGACTACCCGGGGAGACCCAGTACTTC
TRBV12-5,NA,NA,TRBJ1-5,CASGLGDTSNQPQHF,TGTGCTAGTGGTTTGGGGGACACCTCAAATCAGCCCCAGCATTTT
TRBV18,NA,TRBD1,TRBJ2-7,CASSPGTGGYEQYF,TGTGCCAGCTCACCTGGGACAGGGGGCTACGAGCAGTACTTC
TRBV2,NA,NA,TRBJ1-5,CASSDRDSQPQHF,TGTGCCAGCAGTGACCGGGATTCTCAGCCCCAGCATTTT
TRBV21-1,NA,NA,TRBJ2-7,CASSYPSPGFSYEQYF,TGTGCCAGCAGCTACCCCTCCCCGGGGTTCTCCTACGAGCAGTACTTC
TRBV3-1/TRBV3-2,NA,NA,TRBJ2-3,CASRNRESTDTQYF,TGTGCCAGCCGGAACAGGGAGAGCACAGATACGCAGTATTTT
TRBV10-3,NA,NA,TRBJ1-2,CAISQQEGDGYTF,TGTGCCATCAGTCAGCAGGAAGGGGATGGCTACACCTTC
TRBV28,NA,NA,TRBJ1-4,CASATVWATNEKLFF,TGTGCCAGCGCTACGGTCTGGGCCACTAATGAAAAACTGTTTTTT
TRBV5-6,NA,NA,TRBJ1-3,CASSFPGLGNTIYF,TGTGCCAGCAGCTTCCCAGGGTTGGGAAACACCATATATTTT
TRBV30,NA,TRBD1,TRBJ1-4,CAWGTGQGNEKLFF,TGTGCCTGGGGAACGGGACAGGGTAATGAAAAACTGTTTTTT
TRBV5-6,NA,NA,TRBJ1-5,CASSLATRGSGQPQHF,TGTGCCAGCAGCTTGGCAACCAGGGGAAGCGGTCAGCCCCAGCATTTT
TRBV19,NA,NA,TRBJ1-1,CASTLRGIRTEAFF,TGTGCCAGTACCCTACGGGGGATCAGAACTGAAGCTTTCTTT
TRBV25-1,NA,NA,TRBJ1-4,CASSATGQGKLFF,TGTGCCAGCAGTGCGACGGGACAAGGAAAACTGTTTTTT
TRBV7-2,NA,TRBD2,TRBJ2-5,CASSLQRGQETQYF,TGTGCCAGCAGCTTACAGCGGGGACAAGAGACCCAGTACTTC
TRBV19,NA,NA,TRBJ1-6,CASSPVRYHSPLHF,TGTGCCAGTAGTCCGGTCAGGTACCATTCACCCCTCCACTTT
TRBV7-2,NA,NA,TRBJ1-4,CASSLIGGADEKLFF,TGTGCCAGCAGCTTAATTGGAGGGGCGGATGAAAAACTGTTTTTT
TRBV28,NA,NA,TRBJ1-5,CASSFSWGSQPQHF,TGTGCCAGCAGTTTCTCGTGGGGCAGTCAGCCCCAGCATTTT
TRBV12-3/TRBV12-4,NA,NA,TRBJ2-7,CASSLQGSYEQYF,TGTGCCAGCAGTTTACAGGGGTCCTACGAGCAGTACTTC
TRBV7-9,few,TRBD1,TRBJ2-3,CASSPTGQRDTDTQYF,TGTGCCAGCAGCCCCACGGGACAGCGAGACACAGATACGCAGTATTTT
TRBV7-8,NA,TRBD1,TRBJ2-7,CASSVEQGTYEQYF,TGTGCCAGCAGCGTGGAACAGGGGACCTACGAGCAGTACTTC
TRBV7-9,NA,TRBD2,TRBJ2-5,CASSPGPSGDQQETQYF,TGTGCCAGCAGCCCAGGCCCTAGCGGGGACCAACAAGAGACCCAGTACTTC
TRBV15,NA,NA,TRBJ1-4,CATSKEQVRGTNEKLFF,TGTGCCACCAGCAAAGAGCAAGTTCGGGGGACTAATGAAAAACTGTTTTTT
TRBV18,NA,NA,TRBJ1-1,CASSPQKGGGTEAFF,TGTGCCAGCTCACCTCAAAAGGGGGGGGGCACTGAAGCTTTCTTT
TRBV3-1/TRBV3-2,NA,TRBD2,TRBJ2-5,CASSQDRTSQETQYF,TGTGCCAGCAGCCAAGATAGGACTAGCCAAGAGACCCAGTACTTC
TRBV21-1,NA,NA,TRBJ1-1,CASSKAAQDTLMNTEAFF,TGTGCCAGCAGCAAAGCGGCCCAGGACACCCTCATGAACACTGAAGCTTTCTTT
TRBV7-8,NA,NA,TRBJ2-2,CASSFLRPGSGELFF,TGTGCCAGCAGCTTTCTGCGCCCAGGTAGTGGGGAGCTGTTTTTT
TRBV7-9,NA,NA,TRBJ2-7,CASSLQDYHEQYF,TGTGCCAGCAGCTTACAGGACTACCACGAGCAGTACTTC
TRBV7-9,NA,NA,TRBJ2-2,CASSPLRSSANTGELFF,TGTGCCAGCAGCCCACTTCGGAGTTCCGCGAACACCGGGGAGCTGTTTTTT
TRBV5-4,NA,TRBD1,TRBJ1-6,CASSTRDRGNNSPLHF,TGTGCCAGCAGCACGCGGGACAGGGGCAATAATTCACCCCTCCACTTT
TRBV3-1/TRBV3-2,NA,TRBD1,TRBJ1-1,CASSQERGQGAIEAFF,TGTGCCAGCAGCCAAGAAAGAGGGCAGGGGGCTATTGAAGCTTTCTTT
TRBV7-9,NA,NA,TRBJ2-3,CASSDQGDTQYF,TGTGCCAGCAGCGATCAGGGAGATACGCAGTATTTT
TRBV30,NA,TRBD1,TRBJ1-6,CAWSATGTGDNSPLHF,TGTGCCTGGAGTGCAACCGGGACAGGGGATAATTCACCCCTCCACTTT
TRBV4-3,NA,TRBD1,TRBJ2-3,CASSHSSGQVTDTQYF,TGCGCCAGCAGCCACTCCTCGGGACAGGTTACAGATACGCAGTATTTT